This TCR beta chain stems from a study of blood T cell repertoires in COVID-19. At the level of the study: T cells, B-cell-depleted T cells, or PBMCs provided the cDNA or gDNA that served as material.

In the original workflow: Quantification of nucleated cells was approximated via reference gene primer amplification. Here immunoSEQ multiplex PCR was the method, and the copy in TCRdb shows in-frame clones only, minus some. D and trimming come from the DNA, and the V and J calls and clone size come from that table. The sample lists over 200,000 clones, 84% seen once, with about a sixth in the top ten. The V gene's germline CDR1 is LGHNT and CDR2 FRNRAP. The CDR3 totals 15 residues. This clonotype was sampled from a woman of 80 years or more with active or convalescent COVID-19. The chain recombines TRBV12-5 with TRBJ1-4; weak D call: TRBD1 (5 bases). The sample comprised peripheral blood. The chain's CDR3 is CNGGFPRRGEEKLFF. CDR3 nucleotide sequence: TGTAACGGGGGGTTCCCACGGAGAGGGGAGGAAAAACTGTTTTTT.